This is a list of T cell receptor beta chains from one sample in a study of control samples from healthy donors and cancer patients. Assay used: immunoSEQ multiplex PCR; TCRdb lists only in-frame clones, some missing. The table shows about 120,000 clones, with about 95% occurring only once. Sequencing input: blood. The receptors were gathered from a man aged 25-40 years in good health. Both conserved end residues are part of each CDR3. A D gene is named only where the DNA matches it firmly. Not all rows give a size; the values are once, few, many and, for expanded clones, a class.

V: TRBV6-5
J: TRBJ2-7
size: -
D: -
DNA: TGTGCCAGCAGTTACGACGGGTACGAGCAGTACTTC
CDR3: CASSYDGYEQYF

V: TRBV7-7
J: TRBJ2-1
size: -
D: TRBD2
DNA: TGTGCTAGCAGCCCTACGGGGGGGCCAGGAAATGAGCAGTTCTTC
CDR3: CASSPTGGPGNEQFF

V: TRBV6-6
J: TRBJ1-6
size: -
D: -
DNA: TGTGCCAGCAGGGAGGGCTCCTATAATTCACCCCTCCACTTT
CDR3: CASREGSYNSPLHF

V: TRBV7-9
J: TRBJ1-6
size: -
D: -
DNA: TGTGCCAGCAGCTCCAGTTCTATAGTTCCCCTCCACTTT
CDR3: CASSSSSIVPLHF

V: TRBV2
J: TRBJ2-7
size: few
D: -
DNA: TGTGCCAGCAGTCCCCACGGTGGGAGGGAGCAGTACTTC
CDR3: CASSPHGGREQYF

V: TRBV5-1
J: TRBJ1-1
size: -
D: -
DNA: TGCGCCAGCAGCTTGGGGCCTCGCGGGGCGAACACTGAAGCTTTCTTT
CDR3: CASSLGPRGANTEAFF

V: TRBV7-2
J: TRBJ2-1
size: -
D: -
DNA: TGTGCCAGCAGCTTAGGGGGGAGTCCCGATGAGCAGTTCTTC
CDR3: CASSLGGSPDEQFF

V: TRBV30
J: TRBJ1-4
size: -
D: -
DNA: TGTGCCTGGAGTCAGGATGAAAAACTGTTTTTT
CDR3: CAWSQDEKLFF

V: TRBV28
J: TRBJ2-2
size: -
D: -
DNA: TGTGCCAGCACCCTCTTCAGGGTTACGAACACCGGGGAGCTGTTTTTT
CDR3: CASTLFRVTNTGELFF

V: TRBV6-1
J: TRBJ1-3
size: -
D: -
DNA: TGTGCCAGCAGTGAAACTCGATGGGGGTATTTT
CDR3: CASSETRWGYF

V: TRBV6-4
J: TRBJ1-1
size: -
D: TRBD1
DNA: TGTGCCAGCAGTCTAACAGGGGACACTGAAGCTTTCTTT
CDR3: CASSLTGDTEAFF

V: TRBV20-1
J: TRBJ1-1
size: -
D: -
DNA: TGCAGTCAGAGACACGGCACTGAAGCTTTCTTT
CDR3: CSQRHGTEAFF

V: TRBV7-8
J: TRBJ2-1
size: -
D: TRBD1
DNA: TGTGCCAGCAGCGTGGGACAGAGTGAGCAGTTCTTC
CDR3: CASSVGQSEQFF

V: TRBV7-8
J: TRBJ1-1
size: -
D: -
DNA: TGTGCCAGCAGCTTAGACGGGCGGTTAAGCACTGAAGCTTTCTTT
CDR3: CASSLDGRLSTEAFF

V: TRBV6-5
J: TRBJ1-3
size: -
D: -
DNA: TGTGCCAGCAGTCGGCAGGGGGGAAACACCATATATTTT
CDR3: CASSRQGGNTIYF

V: TRBV27
J: TRBJ1-6
size: -
D: -
DNA: TGTGCCAGCAGTTCGGCACAGAATAATTCACCCCTCCACTTT
CDR3: CASSSAQNNSPLHF

V: TRBV6-4
J: TRBJ2-2
size: many
D: -
DNA: TGTGCCAGCAGTGACTTGGGGACCGGGGAGCTGTTTTTT
CDR3: CASSDLGTGELFF

V: TRBV7-3
J: TRBJ2-3
size: -
D: TRBD2
DNA: TGTGCCAGCAGCTTAACGCCTATGGTAGCGGGGACCACAGATACGCAGTATTTT
CDR3: CASSLTPMVAGTTDTQYF

V: TRBV24-1
J: TRBJ1-4
size: once
D: -
DNA: TGTGCCACCTCGGGCCAGGGCCTACATGCAACTAATGAAAAACTGTTTTTT
CDR3: CATSGQGLHATNEKLFF

V: TRBV12-3/TRBV12-4
J: TRBJ2-2
size: -
D: -
DNA: TGTGCCAGCAGTGGCGAGACCGGGGAGCTGTTTTTT
CDR3: CASSGETGELFF

V: TRBV4-1
J: TRBJ1-1
size: -
D: -
DNA: TGCGCCAGCAGCCGAAGGGGGACGGCGAACACTGAAGCTTTCTTT
CDR3: CASSRRGTANTEAFF

V: TRBV5-1
J: TRBJ2-7
size: -
D: TRBD2
DNA: TGCGCCAGCAGCTTCCGCGGACTAGCGGGGGACGTCTCGGGGGAGCAGTACTTC
CDR3: CASSFRGLAGDVSGEQYF

V: TRBV30
J: TRBJ1-1
size: -
D: -
DNA: TGTGCCTGGAGTCCCCGCAGGAACACTGAAGCTTTCTTT
CDR3: CAWSPRRNTEAFF

V: TRBV6-5
J: TRBJ1-1
size: -
D: -
DNA: TGTGCCAGCAGGGAGGGCACTGAAGCTTTCTTT
CDR3: CASREGTEAFF

V: TRBV13
J: TRBJ2-1
size: -
D: -
DNA: TGTGCCAGCAGCGAAGAGGCCAATGAGCAGTTCTTC
CDR3: CASSEEANEQFF